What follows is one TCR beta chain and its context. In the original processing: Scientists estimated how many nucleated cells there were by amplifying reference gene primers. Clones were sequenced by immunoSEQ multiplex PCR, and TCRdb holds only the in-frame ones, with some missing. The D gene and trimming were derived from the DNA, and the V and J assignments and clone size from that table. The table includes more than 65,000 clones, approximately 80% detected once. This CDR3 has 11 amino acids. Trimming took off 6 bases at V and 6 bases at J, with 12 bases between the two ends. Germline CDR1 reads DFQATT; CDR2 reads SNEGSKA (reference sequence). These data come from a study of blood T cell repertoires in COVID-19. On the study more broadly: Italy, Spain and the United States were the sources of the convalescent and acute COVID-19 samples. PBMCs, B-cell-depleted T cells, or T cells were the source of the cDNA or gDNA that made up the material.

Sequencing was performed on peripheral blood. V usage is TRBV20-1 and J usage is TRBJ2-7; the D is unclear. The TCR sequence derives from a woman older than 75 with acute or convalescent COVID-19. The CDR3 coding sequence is TGCAGTGCCCCCTCCCGAGGCGAGCAGTACTTC. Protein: CSAPSRGEQYF.